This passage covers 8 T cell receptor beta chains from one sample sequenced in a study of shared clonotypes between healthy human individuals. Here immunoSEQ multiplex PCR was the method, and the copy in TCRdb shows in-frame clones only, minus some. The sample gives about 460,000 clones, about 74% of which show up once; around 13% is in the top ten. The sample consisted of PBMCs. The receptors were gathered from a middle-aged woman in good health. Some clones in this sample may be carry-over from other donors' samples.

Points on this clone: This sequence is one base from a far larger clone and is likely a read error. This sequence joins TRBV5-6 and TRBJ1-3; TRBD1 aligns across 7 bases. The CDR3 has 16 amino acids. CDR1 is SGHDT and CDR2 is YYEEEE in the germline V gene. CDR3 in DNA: TGTGCCAGCAGCGAGGGACAGCCTCTCTCTGGAAACACCACATATTTT. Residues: CASSEGQPLSGNTTYF.

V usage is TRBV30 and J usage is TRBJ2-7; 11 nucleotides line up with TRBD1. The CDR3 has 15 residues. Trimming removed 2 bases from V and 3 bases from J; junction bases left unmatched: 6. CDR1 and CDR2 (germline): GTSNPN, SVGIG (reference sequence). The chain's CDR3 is CAWSRGTGGIYEQYF. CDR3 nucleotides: TGTGCCTGGAGTAGGGGGACAGGGGGAATCTACGAGCAGTACTTC. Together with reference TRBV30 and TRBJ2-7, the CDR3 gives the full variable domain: SQTIHQWPATLVQPVGSPLSLECTVEGTSNPNLYWYRQAAGRGLQLLFYSVGIGQISSEVPQNLSASRPQDRQFILSSKKLLLSDSGFYLCAWSRGTGGIYEQYFGPGTRLTVT.

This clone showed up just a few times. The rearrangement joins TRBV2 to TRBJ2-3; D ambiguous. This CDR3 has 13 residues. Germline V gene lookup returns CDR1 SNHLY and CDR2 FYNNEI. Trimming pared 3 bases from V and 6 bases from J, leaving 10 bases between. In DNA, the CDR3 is TGTGCCAGCAGTGAGCTCAGTTTGGATACGCAGTATTTT. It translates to CASSELSLDTQYF.

The CDR3 bases are TGTGCCTGGAGTGTATGGTCGGGTGAAGCTTTCTTT. Encoded protein: CAWSVWSGEAFF. The chain recombines TRBV30 with TRBJ1-1; D call uncertain. The CDR3 length is 12 residues. Per germline, CDR1 GTSNPN and CDR2 SVGIG (reference sequence). Trimming removed 0 bases from V and 7 bases from J, with 9 bases in between.

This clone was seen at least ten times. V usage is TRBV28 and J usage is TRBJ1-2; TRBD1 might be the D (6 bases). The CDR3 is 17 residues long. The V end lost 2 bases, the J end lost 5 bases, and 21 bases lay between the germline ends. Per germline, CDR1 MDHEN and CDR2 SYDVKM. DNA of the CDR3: TGTGCCAGCAGTTTAATTTTGGGGGCGGAGAAGAATTATGGCTACACCTTC. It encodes CASSLILGAEKNYGYTF.

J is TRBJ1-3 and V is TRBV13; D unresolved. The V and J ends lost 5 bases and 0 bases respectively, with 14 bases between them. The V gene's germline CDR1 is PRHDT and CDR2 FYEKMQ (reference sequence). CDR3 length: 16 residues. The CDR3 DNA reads TGTGCCAGCAGCCCAGGTGGCAGAACCTCTGGAAACACCATATATTTT. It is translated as CASSPGGRTSGNTIYF.

The chain's CDR3 is CASSRGNRDYEQYF. As DNA, the CDR3 is TGTGCCAGCAGCAGAGGAAATAGGGACTACGAGCAGTACTTC. The J gene is TRBJ2-7, the V gene TRBV27; no firm D call. The CDR3 runs to 14 residues. Germline CDR1 MNHEY, CDR2 SMNVEV (reference sequence). The germline V and J ends were trimmed by 6 bases and 3 bases, with 15 bases remaining between them.

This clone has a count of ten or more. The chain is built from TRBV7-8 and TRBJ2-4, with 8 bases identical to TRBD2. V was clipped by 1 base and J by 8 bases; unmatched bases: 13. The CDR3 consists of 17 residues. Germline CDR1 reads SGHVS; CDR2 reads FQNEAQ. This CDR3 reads CASSLEGAGASWDIQYF. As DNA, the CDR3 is TGTGCCAGCAGCTTAGAAGGAGCGGGGGCCTCTTGGGACATTCAGTACTTC. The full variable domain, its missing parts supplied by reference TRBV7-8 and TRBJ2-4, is GAGVSQSPRYKVAKRGQDVALRCDPISGHVSLFWYQQALGQGPEFLTYFQNEAQLDKSGLPSDRFFAERPEGSVSTLKIQRTQQEDSAVYLCASSLEGAGASWDIQYFGAGTRLSVL.